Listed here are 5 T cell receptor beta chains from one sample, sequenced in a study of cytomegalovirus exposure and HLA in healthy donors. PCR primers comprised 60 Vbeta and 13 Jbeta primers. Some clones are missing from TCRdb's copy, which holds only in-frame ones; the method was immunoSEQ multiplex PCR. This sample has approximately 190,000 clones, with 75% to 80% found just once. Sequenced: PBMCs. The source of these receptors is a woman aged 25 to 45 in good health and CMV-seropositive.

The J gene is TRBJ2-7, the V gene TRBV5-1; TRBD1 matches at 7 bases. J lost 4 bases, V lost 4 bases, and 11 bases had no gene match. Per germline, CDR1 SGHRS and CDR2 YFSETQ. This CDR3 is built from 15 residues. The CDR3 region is CASSLTTGYVYEQYF. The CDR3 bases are TGCGCCAGCAGCCTAACGACAGGGTATGTGTACGAGCAGTACTTC.

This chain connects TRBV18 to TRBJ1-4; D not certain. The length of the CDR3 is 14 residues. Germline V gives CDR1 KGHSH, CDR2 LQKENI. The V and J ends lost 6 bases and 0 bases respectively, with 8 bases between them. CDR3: CASSRYATNEKLFF. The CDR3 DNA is TGTGCCAGCTCCCGCTACGCAACTAATGAAAAACTGTTTTTT.

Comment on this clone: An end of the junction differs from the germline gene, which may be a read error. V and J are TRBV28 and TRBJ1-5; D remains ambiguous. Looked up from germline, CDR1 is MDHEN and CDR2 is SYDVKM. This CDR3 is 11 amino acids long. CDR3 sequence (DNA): TGTGCCGGCAGTCAAGGGAGGCCCCAGCATTTT. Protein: CAGSQGRPQHF. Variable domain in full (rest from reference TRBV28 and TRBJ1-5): DVKVTQSSRYLVKRTGEKVFLECVQDMDHENMFWYRQDPGLGLRLIYFSYDVKMKEKGDIPEGYSVSREKKERFSLILESASTNQTSMYLCAGSQGRPQHFGDGTRLSIL.

The CDR3 nucleotides are TGCGCCAGCAGTGAGTCGGGGACAGGGGAGGACGAGCAGTACTTC. Amino acids: CASSESGTGEDEQYF. V and J are TRBV10-2 and TRBJ2-7, with 10 bases aligning to TRBD1. The CDR3 is made up of 15 amino acids. V lost 0 bases, J lost 5 bases, and 4 bases stayed unmatched. Germline assignment: CDR1 WSHSY and CDR2 SAAADI.

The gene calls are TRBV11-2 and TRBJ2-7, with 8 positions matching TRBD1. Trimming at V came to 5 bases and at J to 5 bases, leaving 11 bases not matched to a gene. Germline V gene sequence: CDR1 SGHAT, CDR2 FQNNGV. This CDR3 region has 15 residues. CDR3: CASSRIDRGSHEQYF. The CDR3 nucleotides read TGTGCCAGCAGCCGTATAGACAGGGGAAGCCACGAGCAGTACTTC. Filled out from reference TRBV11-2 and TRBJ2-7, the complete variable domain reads EAGVAQSPRYKIIEKRQSVAFWCNPISGHATLYWYQQILGQGPKLLIQFQNNGVVDDSQLPKDRFSAERLKGVDSTLKIQPAKLEDSAVYLCASSRIDRGSHEQYFGPGTRLTVT.